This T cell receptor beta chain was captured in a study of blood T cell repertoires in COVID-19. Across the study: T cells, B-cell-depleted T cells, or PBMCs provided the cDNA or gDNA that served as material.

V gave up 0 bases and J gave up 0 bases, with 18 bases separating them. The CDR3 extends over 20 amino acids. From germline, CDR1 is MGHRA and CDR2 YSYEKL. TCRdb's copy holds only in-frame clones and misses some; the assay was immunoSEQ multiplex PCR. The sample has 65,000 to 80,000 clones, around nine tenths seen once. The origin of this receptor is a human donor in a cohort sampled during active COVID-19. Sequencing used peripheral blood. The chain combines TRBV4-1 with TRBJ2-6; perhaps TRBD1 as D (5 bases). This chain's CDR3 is CASSQDSLRQYSSGANVLTF. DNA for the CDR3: TGCGCCAGCAGCCAAGACTCATTGAGACAGTATAGCTCTGGGGCCAACGTCCTGACTTTC.